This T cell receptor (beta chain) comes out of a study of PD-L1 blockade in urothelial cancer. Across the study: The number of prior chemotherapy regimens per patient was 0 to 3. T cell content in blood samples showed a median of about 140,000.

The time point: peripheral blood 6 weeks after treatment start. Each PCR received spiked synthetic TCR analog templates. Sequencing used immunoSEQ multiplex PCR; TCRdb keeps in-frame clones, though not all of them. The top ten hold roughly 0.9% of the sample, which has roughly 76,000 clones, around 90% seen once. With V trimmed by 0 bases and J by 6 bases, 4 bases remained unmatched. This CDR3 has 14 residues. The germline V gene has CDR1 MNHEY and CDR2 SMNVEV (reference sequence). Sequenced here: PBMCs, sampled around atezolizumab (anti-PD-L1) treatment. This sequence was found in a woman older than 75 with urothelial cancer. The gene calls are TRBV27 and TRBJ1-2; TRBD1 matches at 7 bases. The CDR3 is CASSLSRGRNGYTF. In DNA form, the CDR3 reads TGTGCCAGCAGTTTATCTAGGGGGCGAAATGGCTACACCTTC.